This T cell receptor beta chain is drawn from a study of siplizumab effects on memory and regulatory T cells (dated by TCRdb to between 2019 and 2020). Regarding the research as a whole: The study looked at the effect of siplizumab, an anti-CD2 antibody, on alloreactive T-cell subsets in allogeneic mixed lymphocyte reactions made from human PBMCs.

The library was prepared using the immunoSEQ multiplex PCR assay. The deep sequencing platform assayed approximately 100,000 TCR templates per sample. Genomic DNA extracted from sorted T cells was the material used for TCRbeta CDR3 sequencing. The authors' pipeline ran thus. The R programming language was used for clonal analysis of TCRbeta CDR3 data. Alloreactive CD4+ and CD8+ clones were defined by comparing unstimulated samples with post-reaction CFSE-low samples. Regulatory or non-regulatory origin was assigned to alloreactive CD4+ clones by matching of sequences to sorted unstimulated Treg and non-Treg repertoires. The table comes from immuneACCESS by way of TCRdb, which keeps in-frame sequences with V and J called. Part of the clones is missing from these tables; in studies checked, under half for an unresolved V gene and the rest for unknown reasons. For V, J and clone size, that table is used; D and trimming come from the DNA. This sample gives about 100,000 clones in total; approximately 94% of them show up just once. The biggest ten clones account for roughly 0.6% of the sample.

Trimming takes 4 bases off V and 2 bases off J; junction bases not matched to a gene: 14. The CDR3 starts with the cysteine, ends with the phenylalanine, and has 17 residues. CDR3 DNA is the only sequence kept; it has 51 bases, read in frame from the first base. According to the germline V gene (reference sequence), CDR1 reads GTSNPN and CDR2 reads SVGIG. About this clone itself: Its antigen is unknown. No per-base quality is available; no much larger clone lies one base away.

Broader findings and caveats from the paper: In reactions with siplizumab, an average of about 69% of mappable alloreactive CD4+ clones were Treg-derived, compared with around 28% in control reactions. Because sequences below about 10^-5 frequency were poorly captured, only a minor fraction of alloreactive clones could be mapped to unstimulated subsets. The cumulative frequency of alloreactive sequences that could be traced back to unstimulated CD4+ memory T cells was significantly reduced by siplizumab. The suppressive function of proliferating Tregs from siplizumab cultures was not functionally confirmed. Unstimulated naive T cells appeared to be more diverse than memory T cells, and naive cells seemed to make a substantial contribution to the alloresponse. About 80-96% of proliferating CD4+ or CD8+ clones could not be given a naive or memory phenotype.

Sorted unstimulated T cells and proliferating T cells recovered from mixed lymphocyte reactions underwent TCRbeta CDR3 sequencing. Fresh whole blood from about 11 HLA-typed healthy donors was used as the source from which PBMCs were isolated. To map where alloreactive clones came from, CD4+ regulatory T cells in the unstimulated state were FACS-sorted. Sequencing used Tregs sorted from blood. This sequence originates from a human donor in good health. Recombination connected TRBV30 to TRBJ2-5; 9 bases in the junction line up with TRBD2. CDR3 loop: CAWKFGPLAGLQETQYF. The nucleotide sequence is TGTGCCTGGAAATTCGGTCCGCTAGCGGGGTTACAAGAGACCCAGTACTTC.